A selection of T cell receptor beta chains follows, all from one sample in a study of cytomegalovirus exposure and HLA in healthy donors. TCRdb's table, derived via immunoSEQ multiplex PCR, lists solely in-frame clones and lacks some. The sample has roughly 110,000 clones, about two thirds seen once; the top ten hold roughly 8.7%. The sequencing sample was made of PBMCs. The source is a man aged 25-40 years in good health and CMV-seropositive. Each CDR3 is given with its conserved first and last residue. The order of the fields is clone size, D gene, V gene, J gene, CDR3 DNA, CDR3 protein. The D gene is left open where the match is weak. Rows may omit the clone size; those that give it use once, few, many or a size class.

clone size: .; D gene: .; V gene: TRBV12-2; J gene: TRBJ1-5; CDR3 DNA: TGTGCAAGTCGCTTAGCTCCCGACAGGGACAGCAATCAGCCCCAGCATTTT; CDR3 protein: CASRLAPDRDSNQPQHF
clone size: .; D gene: TRBD2; V gene: TRBV7-2; J gene: TRBJ2-5; CDR3 DNA: TGTGCCAGCAGCTCTTGGCGGGGGTCCCAAGAGACCCAGTACTTC; CDR3 protein: CASSSWRGSQETQYF
clone size: .; D gene: TRBD1; V gene: TRBV5-6; J gene: TRBJ1-1; CDR3 DNA: TGTGCCAGCAGCTCGCCTACGACAGGGTGGAGCACTGAAGCTTTCTTT; CDR3 protein: CASSSPTTGWSTEAFF
clone size: once; D gene: .; V gene: TRBV9; J gene: TRBJ1-1; CDR3 DNA: TGTGCCAGCAGCGCGGGGGACGGGGGAAATGAAGCTTTCTTT; CDR3 protein: CASSAGDGGNEAFF
clone size: .; D gene: TRBD1; V gene: TRBV6-1; J gene: TRBJ1-2; CDR3 DNA: TGTGCCAGCAGCAGGGACAGGGAATATGGCTACACCTTC; CDR3 protein: CASSRDREYGYTF
clone size: few; D gene: .; V gene: TRBV6-5; J gene: TRBJ2-7; CDR3 DNA: TGTGCCAGCGGTAAGACTAGTCAGGCCTACGAGCAGTACTTC; CDR3 protein: CASGKTSQAYEQYF
clone size: .; D gene: .; V gene: TRBV5-1; J gene: TRBJ2-7; CDR3 DNA: TGCGCCAGCAGCTTGGGCACCATGGGCAACGAGCAGTACTTC; CDR3 protein: CASSLGTMGNEQYF
clone size: .; D gene: .; V gene: TRBV5-1; J gene: TRBJ1-1; CDR3 DNA: TGCGCCAGCAAGATAGCCGGGCAGGGAACTCCCACTGAAGCTTTCTTT; CDR3 protein: CASKIAGQGTPTEAFF
clone size: once; D gene: .; V gene: TRBV11-2; J gene: TRBJ2-7; CDR3 DNA: TGTGCCAGCAGCTTCTTTACCTACGAGCAGTACTTC; CDR3 protein: CASSFFTYEQYF
clone size: .; D gene: .; V gene: TRBV28; J gene: TRBJ2-1; CDR3 DNA: TGTGCCAGCAGTTCGTACAGAACCGGTGAGCAGTTCTTC; CDR3 protein: CASSSYRTGEQFF
clone size: few; D gene: TRBD2; V gene: TRBV10-3; J gene: TRBJ2-6; CDR3 DNA: TGTGCCATCAGTGGGGGGGGTTCCTCTGGGGCCAACGTCCTGACTTTC; CDR3 protein: CAISGGGSSGANVLTF
clone size: .; D gene: TRBD1; V gene: TRBV7-2; J gene: TRBJ1-5; CDR3 DNA: TGTGCCAGCAGCTTGGACAGGGTGGGCAATCAGCCCCAGCATTTT; CDR3 protein: CASSLDRVGNQPQHF
clone size: .; D gene: TRBD1; V gene: TRBV15; J gene: TRBJ1-5; CDR3 DNA: TGTGCCACCAGCAGAGATAGGGGACAGAGCAATCAGCCCCAGCATTTT; CDR3 protein: CATSRDRGQSNQPQHF
clone size: .; D gene: .; V gene: TRBV6-1; J gene: TRBJ1-1; CDR3 DNA: TGTGCCAGCAGTCCGGACAGAAGGAACACTGAAGCTTTCTTT; CDR3 protein: CASSPDRRNTEAFF
clone size: few; D gene: .; V gene: TRBV2; J gene: TRBJ1-2; CDR3 DNA: TGTGCCAGCAAGATGGAGGGGCCCAATGGCTACACCTTC; CDR3 protein: CASKMEGPNGYTF
clone size: .; D gene: .; V gene: TRBV4-1; J gene: TRBJ1-2; CDR3 DNA: TGCGCCAGCAGCCAAGTATGGGGCGCTAGCTATGGCTACACCTTC; CDR3 protein: CASSQVWGASYGYTF
clone size: .; D gene: TRBD1; V gene: TRBV18; J gene: TRBJ2-7; CDR3 DNA: TGTGCCAGCTCACAGGGAGGGACAGGGGCCTACGAGCAGTACTTC; CDR3 protein: CASSQGGTGAYEQYF
clone size: .; D gene: TRBD1; V gene: TRBV7-9; J gene: TRBJ1-1; CDR3 DNA: TGTGCCAGCAGAGATTCCGGGACAGGGGGCTACAAAGCGAACACTGAAGCTTTCTTT; CDR3 protein: CASRDSGTGGYKANTEAFF
clone size: .; D gene: .; V gene: TRBV28; J gene: TRBJ2-3; CDR3 DNA: TGTGCCAGCAGTTTGAGGGTGACAGATACGCAGTATTTT; CDR3 protein: CASSLRVTDTQYF
clone size: .; D gene: TRBD1; V gene: TRBV6-5; J gene: TRBJ2-1; CDR3 DNA: TGTGCCAGCAGTTACACCGGGACAGGGGCCTACAATGAGCAGTTCTTC; CDR3 protein: CASSYTGTGAYNEQFF
clone size: .; D gene: .; V gene: TRBV5-6; J gene: TRBJ1-4; CDR3 DNA: TGTGCCAGCAGCTTGGTGGCGGGAACTAATGAAAAACTGTTTTTT; CDR3 protein: CASSLVAGTNEKLFF
clone size: .; D gene: TRBD1; V gene: TRBV2; J gene: TRBJ1-5; CDR3 DNA: TGTGCCAGCAGAGTCGACCGACAGGGTGTTCAGCCCCAGCATTTT; CDR3 protein: CASRVDRQGVQPQHF
clone size: few; D gene: .; V gene: TRBV6-1; J gene: TRBJ1-1; CDR3 DNA: TGTGCCAGCAGTGTCCTCACGACAGCCATGAACACTGAAGCTTTCTTT; CDR3 protein: CASSVLTTAMNTEAFF
clone size: .; D gene: .; V gene: TRBV27; J gene: TRBJ2-5; CDR3 DNA: TGTGCCAGCAGTTTAGCCGGGTCCCAAGAGACCCAGTACTTC; CDR3 protein: CASSLAGSQETQYF
clone size: .; D gene: TRBD1; V gene: TRBV5-8; J gene: TRBJ1-1; CDR3 DNA: TGTGCCAGCAGCCAAGAAGGACAGGGCCCGAACACTGAAGCTTTCTTT; CDR3 protein: CASSQEGQGPNTEAFF
clone size: .; D gene: .; V gene: TRBV2; J gene: TRBJ1-1; CDR3 DNA: TGTGTCACCGGAACGACAGTGAACACTGAAGCTTTCTTT; CDR3 protein: CVTGTTVNTEAFF
clone size: .; D gene: TRBD2; V gene: TRBV10-1; J gene: TRBJ2-1; CDR3 DNA: TGCGCCAGCAGTGAGACGGGGGGACGTGAGCAGTTCTTC; CDR3 protein: CASSETGGREQFF
clone size: .; D gene: TRBD1; V gene: TRBV5-8; J gene: TRBJ2-5; CDR3 DNA: TGTGCCAGCAGCAGCGCACAGGGGGCGGACGAGACCCAGTACTTC; CDR3 protein: CASSSAQGADETQYF
clone size: .; D gene: .; V gene: TRBV5-6; J gene: TRBJ1-2; CDR3 DNA: TGTGCCAGCAGCTTGCCGGGGGACTATGGCTACACCTTC; CDR3 protein: CASSLPGDYGYTF
clone size: once; D gene: .; V gene: TRBV11-2; J gene: TRBJ1-2; CDR3 DNA: TGTGCCAGCAGCCTCCTGGCGGGGGCAGGGGGCTACACCTTC; CDR3 protein: CASSLLAGAGGYTF
clone size: few; D gene: .; V gene: TRBV11-2; J gene: TRBJ2-7; CDR3 DNA: TGTGCCAGCAGCTTAGGACAGGCCACGGGCGAGCAGTACTTC; CDR3 protein: CASSLGQATGEQYF
clone size: .; D gene: TRBD1; V gene: TRBV19; J gene: TRBJ1-3; CDR3 DNA: TGTGCCAGTAGAATCGAGGACAGGGGCGGAAACACCATATATTTT; CDR3 protein: CASRIEDRGGNTIYF
clone size: .; D gene: .; V gene: TRBV6-1; J gene: TRBJ2-7; CDR3 DNA: TGTGCCAGCAGTGTAGACAGGACCCTCCCAGGCTTC; CDR3 protein: CASSVDRTLPGF
clone size: .; D gene: TRBD1; V gene: TRBV9; J gene: TRBJ2-3; CDR3 DNA: TGTGCCAGCAGCGCCCGACAGGGGGTAGATACGCAGTATTTT; CDR3 protein: CASSARQGVDTQYF
clone size: .; D gene: TRBD1; V gene: TRBV7-3; J gene: TRBJ2-5; CDR3 DNA: TGTGCCAGCAGCCTTGCTAGGGGGCGTGGGGAGACCCAGTACTTC; CDR3 protein: CASSLARGRGETQYF
clone size: .; D gene: .; V gene: TRBV27; J gene: TRBJ2-1; CDR3 DNA: TGTGCCAGCAGTTATAGCTCCTACAATGAGCAGTTCTTC; CDR3 protein: CASSYSSYNEQFF
clone size: few; D gene: TRBD1; V gene: TRBV29-1; J gene: TRBJ2-3; CDR3 DNA: TGCAGCGTTGAGGGGGGGACAGGGCGACTACAAATCACAGATACGCAGTATTTT; CDR3 protein: CSVEGGTGRLQITDTQYF
clone size: once; D gene: TRBD1; V gene: TRBV5-8; J gene: TRBJ2-1; CDR3 DNA: TGTGCCAGCAGCTTTGGACAGGGGGGTAATGAGCAGTTCTTC; CDR3 protein: CASSFGQGGNEQFF
clone size: .; D gene: .; V gene: TRBV6-5; J gene: TRBJ2-3; CDR3 DNA: TGTGCCAGCAAGATACAGTCTAGCACAGATACGCAGTATTTT; CDR3 protein: CASKIQSSTDTQYF
clone size: medium-sized; D gene: .; V gene: TRBV9; J gene: TRBJ1-2; CDR3 DNA: TGTGCCAGCAGCGTAGCGGGGGGCGCGGGAGGCTACACCTTC; CDR3 protein: CASSVAGGAGGYTF
clone size: .; D gene: .; V gene: TRBV19; J gene: TRBJ2-3; CDR3 DNA: TGTGCCAGTAGTATAGGCCGGGGAAGCACAGATACGCAGTATTTT; CDR3 protein: CASSIGRGSTDTQYF
clone size: .; D gene: .; V gene: TRBV11-2; J gene: TRBJ1-1; CDR3 DNA: TGTGCCAGCAGCTTAGATCGAGCGGGGGTAGGAGCTGAAGCTTTCTTT; CDR3 protein: CASSLDRAGVGAEAFF
clone size: .; D gene: TRBD1; V gene: TRBV28; J gene: TRBJ1-1; CDR3 DNA: TGTGCCAGCCCCTCGCTAACGAAGGAGGGGGCTAGCACTGAAGCTTTCTTT; CDR3 protein: CASPSLTKEGASTEAFF